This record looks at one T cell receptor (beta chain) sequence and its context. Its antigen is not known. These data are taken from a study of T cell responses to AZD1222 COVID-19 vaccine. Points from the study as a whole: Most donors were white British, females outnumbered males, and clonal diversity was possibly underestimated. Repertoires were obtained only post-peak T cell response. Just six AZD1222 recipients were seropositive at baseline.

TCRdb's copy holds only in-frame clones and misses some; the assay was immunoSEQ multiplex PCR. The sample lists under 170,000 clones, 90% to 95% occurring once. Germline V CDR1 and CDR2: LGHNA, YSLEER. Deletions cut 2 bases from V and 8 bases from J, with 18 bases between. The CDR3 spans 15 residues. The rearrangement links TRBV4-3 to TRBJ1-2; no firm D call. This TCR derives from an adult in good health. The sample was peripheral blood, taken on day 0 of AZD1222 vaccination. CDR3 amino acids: CASSQSFRSPRGYTF. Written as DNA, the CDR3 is TGCGCCAGCAGCCAAAGTTTCAGGAGTCCGCGGGGCTACACCTTC.